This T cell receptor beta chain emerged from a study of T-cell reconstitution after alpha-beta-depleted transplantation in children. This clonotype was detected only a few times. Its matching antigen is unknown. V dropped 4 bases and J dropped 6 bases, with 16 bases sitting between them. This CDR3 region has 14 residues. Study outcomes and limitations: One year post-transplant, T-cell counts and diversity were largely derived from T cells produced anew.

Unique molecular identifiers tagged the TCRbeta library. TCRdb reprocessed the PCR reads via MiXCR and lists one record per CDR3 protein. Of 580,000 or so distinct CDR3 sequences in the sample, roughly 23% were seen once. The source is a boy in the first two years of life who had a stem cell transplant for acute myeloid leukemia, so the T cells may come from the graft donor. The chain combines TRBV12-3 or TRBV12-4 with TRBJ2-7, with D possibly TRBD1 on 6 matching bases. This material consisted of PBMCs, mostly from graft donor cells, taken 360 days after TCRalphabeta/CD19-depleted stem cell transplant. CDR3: CASSSLTGKGEQYF. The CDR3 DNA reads TGTGCCAGCAGTTCCCTGACAGGAAAAGGCGAGCAGTACTTC.